This TCR beta chain was captured in a study of T cell responses to AZD1222 COVID-19 vaccine. Clones were read by immunoSEQ multiplex PCR, and TCRdb kept only the in-frame ones, dropping some. The table shows 130,000 or so clones, with 93% occurring only once. In regard to this clone: Its antigen is not identified.

Findings of the study overall: Every sample of the repertoires postdated the peak T cell response.

The V end lost 0 bases, the J end lost 3 bases, and 8 bases lay between the germline ends. The CDR3 consists of 14 residues. Germline loops: CDR1 SEHNR, CDR2 FQNEAQ (reference sequence). The sample consisted of peripheral blood, taken on day 0 of AZD1222 vaccination. The origin of this receptor is an adult in good health. The chain has TRBV7-9 and TRBJ1-1; D is unclear. The CDR3 is CASSLATGDTEAFF. The CDR3 DNA is TGTGCCAGCAGCTTAGCGACCGGGGACACTGAAGCTTTCTTT.